These 21 T cell receptor beta chains were sequenced from one sample in a study of T cell repertoires in cytomegalovirus infection. These receptors are not linked to any known antigen. MiXCR was run by TCRdb on the reads, yielding one entry per CDR3 protein. Of roughly 860,000 distinct CDR3 sequences in the sample, around a third were seen once. This specimen consisted of cultured CD8+ T cells from PBMCs, obtained from culture after CMV antigen stimulation. The receptor set was obtained from a human donor in good health (CMV status not recorded). Some clones in this sample may be carry-over from other donors' samples.

The J gene is TRBJ2-3, the V gene TRBV4-1; TRBD2 matches 10 bases. CDR1 and CDR2 (germline): MGHRA, YSYEKL. With 1 base clipped from V and 3 bases from J, the junction kept 10 bases outside the gene matches. The CDR3 runs 18 residues. Here the CDR3 DNA reads TGCGCCAGCAGCCAAGGATGGGTGAGCGGGGGGGAGACAGATACGCAGTATTTT. It is translated as CASSQGWVSGGETDTQYF.

The V and J genes are TRBV7-4 and TRBJ2-2; 9 bases line up with TRBD1. Germline CDR1 and CDR2: SGHVT and SQSDAQ. The CDR3 contains 15 residues. With 5 bases clipped from V and 5 bases from J, the junction kept 6 bases outside the gene matches. The CDR3, as DNA: TGTGCCAGCAGCACCCGGGACAGGGTGACCGGGGAGCTGTTTTTT. It translates to CASSTRDRVTGELFF.

This clonotype was counted a few times. The genes are TRBV7-9 and TRBJ2-7, with TRBD2 matching 7 bases. The V gene's germline CDR1 is SEHNR and CDR2 FQNEAQ (reference sequence). J gave up 4 bases and V 7 bases, and 10 bases lay outside the gene matches. The CDR3 length is 14 residues. The CDR3 DNA reads TGTGCCAGCATCGCTGGGCGGGGGAATTACGAGCAGTACTTC. Its translation is CASIAGRGNYEQYF. The variable domain in full, with the rest retrieved from reference TRBV7-9 and TRBJ2-7, is DTGVSQNPRHKITKRGQNVTFRCDPISEHNRLYWYRQTLGQGPEFLTYFQNEAQLEKSRLLSDRFSAERPKGSFSTLEIQRTEQGDSAMYLCASIAGRGNYEQYFGPGTRLTVT.

This clonotype was recorded many times. The rearrangement links TRBV4-1 to TRBJ2-3; 11 bases fit TRBD2. Germline V gives CDR1 MGHRA, CDR2 YSYEKL. This CDR3 is built from 16 residues. Trimming took 4 bases from V and 6 from J; bases not matched to a gene: 9. Here the CDR3 DNA reads TGCGCCAGCAGCCCCAAACTAGCGGGGGCGGGGGATACGCAGTATTTT. Translating gives CASSPKLAGAGDTQYF.

The chain links TRBV3-1 to TRBJ2-1, with a tentative D call TRBD1 (6 bases). The CDR3 contains 14 residues. Germline CDR1 reads LGHDT; CDR2 reads YNNKEL (reference sequence). Deletions cut 3 bases from V and 3 bases from J, with 9 bases between. In nucleotides, the CDR3 is TGTGCCAGCAGCCAGGGGGCCATCTACAATGAGCAGTTCTTC. It specifies CASSQGAIYNEQFF.

The chain combines TRBV7-8 with TRBJ2-1, with 11 nucleotides matching TRBD2. The CDR3 sequence is 15 residues long. Germline CDR1 SGHVS, CDR2 FQNEAQ. J was trimmed by 5 bases and V by 5 bases; bases with no gene match: 5. CDR3 sequence: CASSTTSGGNNEQFF. For the CDR3, the DNA is TGTGCCAGCAGCACTACTAGCGGGGGTAACAATGAGCAGTTCTTC. Drawing the rest from reference TRBV7-8 and TRBJ2-1, the complete variable domain is GAGVSQSPRYKVAKRGQDVALRCDPISGHVSLFWYQQALGQGPEFLTYFQNEAQLDKSGLPSDRFFAERPEGSVSTLKIQRTQQEDSAVYLCASSTTSGGNNEQFFGPGTRLTVL.

As to this clonotype: An end of the junction differs from the germline gene, which may be a read error. The chain links TRBV5-6 to TRBJ2-3, with D perhaps TRBD1 (5 bases). Germline loops: CDR1 SGHDT, CDR2 YYEEEE. The CDR3 is made up of 15 amino acids. In DNA, the CDR3 is TGTGCCAACAGCTTGACAGCTCAGTTCACAGATACGCAGTATTTT. Its translation: CANSLTAQFTDTQYF.

V gene TRBV12-5 combines with J gene TRBJ2-1, with 9 bases that match TRBD1. The CDR3 contains 15 residues. Germline-derived CDR1 and CDR2 are LGHNT and FRNRAP. The V gene end was trimmed by 0 bases and the J gene end by 5 bases; junction bases not matched to a gene: 2. Here the CDR3 DNA reads TGTGCTAGTGGTTTGGTACGGACAGGGGACAATGAGCAGTTCTTC. Translation gives CASGLVRTGDNEQFF.

The table lists this clonotype with many counts. V and J are TRBV7-9 and TRBJ1-1; D gene uncertain. Germline CDR1 and CDR2: SEHNR and FQNEAQ (reference sequence). The length of the CDR3 is 12 residues. V was trimmed by 4 bases and J by 2 bases, leaving 5 bases between them. The CDR3 nucleotides read TGTGCCAGCAGCTCTGAAAACACTGAAGCTTTCTTT. As protein: CASSSENTEAFF.

The J gene is TRBJ2-3, the V gene TRBV28; TRBD2 matches 10 bases. CDR1 MDHEN and CDR2 SYDVKM come from the germline V gene. The CDR3 length is 16 residues. V trimming: 3 bases; J trimming: 1 base; junction bases outside the gene matches: 4. The CDR3 protein is CASSFQTSGGTDTQYF. The CDR3 nucleotides are TGTGCCAGCAGTTTTCAAACTAGCGGGGGCACAGATACGCAGTATTTT.

This clonotype was picked up many times. The V and J genes are TRBV12-3 or TRBV12-4 and TRBJ2-1; D tentatively reads TRBD1 or TRBD2 (5 bases each). V was pared by 0 bases and J by 6 bases, with 24 bases between. This CDR3 has 19 residues. The CDR3: CASSLAYGRGPWGFNEQFF. CDR3 sequence (DNA): TGTGCCAGCAGTTTAGCGTACGGCAGAGGACCTTGGGGGTTCAATGAGCAGTTCTTC.

The rearrangement joins TRBV6-5 to TRBJ2-7, with D unresolved. Germline values: CDR1 MNHEY, CDR2 SVGAGI. V lost 0 bases and J lost 3, with 6 bases in between. This CDR3 contains 13 residues. The CDR3 DNA reads TGTGCCAGCAGTTACTCGGAGAACTACGAGCAGTACTTC. It translates to CASSYSENYEQYF.

The rearrangement joins TRBV20-1 to TRBJ2-1; 12 bases fit TRBD2. The CDR3 extends over 14 amino acids. J was trimmed by 7 bases and V by 7 bases; bases with no gene match: 8. Germline V CDR1 and CDR2: DFQATT, SNEGSKA (reference sequence). DNA for the CDR3: TGCAGTGTTGCTCTAGCGGGGGGGCCGAATGAGCAGTTCTTC. This gives the protein CSVALAGGPNEQFF.

The V gene is TRBV27, the J gene TRBJ1-1; D gene unclear. CDR1 is MNHEY, CDR2 SMNVEV, per germline (reference sequence). The CDR3 runs to 13 residues. V was clipped by 3 bases and J by 6 bases, with 11 bases between them. The CDR3 region is CASSFTGWPEAFF. The CDR3, as DNA: TGTGCCAGCAGTTTTACGGGGTGGCCTGAAGCTTTCTTT.

This chain joins TRBV19 and TRBJ1-5; possibly TRBD1 for D (5 bases). This CDR3 region has 16 residues. The germline V gene has CDR1 LNHDA and CDR2 SQIVND (reference sequence). The germline V and J ends were trimmed by 3 bases and 0 bases, with 12 bases remaining between them. The CDR3 loop is CASSISGQDSNQPQHF. The CDR3 DNA reads TGTGCCAGTAGTATTTCTGGACAAGATAGCAATCAGCCCCAGCATTTT.

The chain carries TRBV6-2 or TRBV6-3 and TRBJ2-4, with 8 bases identical to TRBD1. CDR3 length: 16 amino acids. V lost 2 bases and J lost 0; bases outside the gene matches: 3. Per germline, CDR1 MNHEY and CDR2 SVGEGT. The CDR3 sequence: CASSYRGQVAKNIQYF. CDR3 sequence (DNA): TGTGCCAGCAGTTACAGGGGACAGGTAGCCAAAAACATTCAGTACTTC.

In regard to this clonotype: One end of the junction does not line up with germline, which may come from a read error. This chain uses TRBV20-1 with TRBJ2-5; 12 bases line up with TRBD2. The CDR3 extends over 15 amino acids. Germline V gene data show CDR1 as DFQATT and CDR2 as SNEGSKA (reference sequence). The CDR3: CSARLTSGGEEIQYF. The CDR3 DNA reads as TGCAGTGCAAGGCTGACTAGCGGGGGTGAAGAGATCCAGTACTTC.

The CDR3 coding sequence is TGTGCCAGCAGCGACAGACTAGCGGGGGGCGCAGATACGCAGTATTTT. Translated: CASSDRLAGGADTQYF. The rearrangement uses TRBV7-2 and TRBJ2-3; 13 nucleotides line up with TRBD2. Trimming removed 5 bases from V and 4 bases from J; junction bases left unmatched: 6. This CDR3 region has 16 residues. Germline V gene data show CDR1 as SGHTA and CDR2 as FQGNSA.

This clonotype has a handful of counts. The genes are TRBV12-3 or TRBV12-4 and TRBJ2-5; D might be TRBD1 (5 bases). This CDR3 comprises 13 residues. The ends were cut back, 8 bases at V and 1 base at J, with 11 bases in the middle. The CDR3, as DNA: TGTGCCAGCTCTGACAGCCTCCAAGAGACCCAGTACTTC. Protein: CASSDSLQETQYF.

The chain links TRBV27 to TRBJ2-3; 7 bases line up with TRBD2. This CDR3 region has 19 residues. The junction had 17 bases not matched to a gene; V was cut back by 2 bases and J by 3 bases. CDR1 MNHEY and CDR2 SMNVEV come from the germline V gene (reference sequence). The CDR3 region is CASSLTPFGLVGETDTQYF. In DNA form, the CDR3 reads TGTGCCAGCAGTTTAACCCCCTTTGGACTAGTGGGGGAAACAGATACGCAGTATTTT.

The rearrangement links TRBV7-4 to TRBJ1-5; D remains unclear. This CDR3 region has 17 residues. The germline V and J ends were trimmed by 1 base and 6 bases, with 19 bases remaining between them. CDR1 and CDR2 (germline): SGHVT, SQSDAQ. The CDR3 is CASSLDPGPSAGQPQHF. The CDR3 DNA follows: TGTGCCAGCAGCTTAGATCCTGGACCGTCGGCCGGTCAGCCCCAGCATTTT.